The present TCR beta chain was sequenced within a study of OX40 agonist ivuxolimab in advanced cancers. Study-level background: A mean age of roughly 60 years, range about 20 to 90, was recorded, and 70% to 85% were male. Regarding the study as a whole: Patients with a partial response at 0.1-3.0 mg/kg had among the lowest clonal expansion. In general, CD8+ T cells held more expanded clones than CD4+ did, on average.

CDR1 is MNHEY, CDR2 SMNVEV, per germline (reference sequence). The CDR3 runs 16 residues. J gave up 0 bases and V 4 bases, and 5 bases lay outside the gene matches. This clone was detected only once. Its antigen is not known. Measured with immunoSEQ multiplex PCR; TCRdb has only the in-frame clones, and not every one. The sample comprises tens of thousands of clones, over 75% of which are singletons, and 0.69% rests with the top ten. The sequence was obtained from an adult with an advanced solid tumor such as melanoma, head and neck, liver or kidney cancer. The material sequenced was CD4+ or CD8+ T cells sorted from blood, taken in a trial of the OX40 agonist ivuxolimab. The V gene is TRBV27, the J gene TRBJ2-3, with TRBD2 identical over 9 bases. This CDR3 is CASSYSGGTSTDTQYF. DNA of the CDR3: TGTGCCAGCAGTTATAGCGGGGGCACTAGCACAGATACGCAGTATTTT.